The 32 T cell receptor beta chains presented below share a single source sample, sequenced in a study of molecular identifiers for immune sequencing clone quantification. TCRdb reprocessed the PCR reads with MiXCR, giving one entry per CDR3 protein. In the table there are over 65,000 distinct CDR3 sequences, more than 20% of which are singletons. Sequencing was done on a sample of naive CD8+ T cells from blood, with Jurkat cell RNA spiked in. Subset of the sample: FACS-sorted CD8+CD4-CCR7+CD45RA+ naive T cells. The receptors shown here come from a human donor in good health. Some libraries in this study had Jurkat cell RNA spiked in.

This clonotype has ten or more counts. The rearrangement links TRBV19 to TRBJ2-1; D not resolved. V was cut by 3 bases and J by 7 bases, with 10 bases left in between. Germline loops: CDR1 LNHDA, CDR2 SQIVND (reference sequence). The CDR3 totals 13 residues. CDR3 nucleotides: TGTGCCAGTAGTATGGTAGGGCGGAATGAGCAGTTCTTC. It is translated as CASSMVGRNEQFF.

On this clonotype: Sequence at one end of the junction differs from germline and may be a read error. V usage is TRBV9 and J usage is TRBJ2-1; TRBD2 matches at 8 bases. The germline CDR1 and CDR2 sequences are SGDLS and YYNGEE. The CDR3 is 16 amino acids. The CDR3 loop is CASTSGGGGRDNEKFF. CDR3 DNA: TGTGCCAGCACCAGCGGGGGAGGAGGTCGCGACAATGAGAAGTTCTTC.

This clonotype was observed many times. The chain is built from TRBV7-9 and TRBJ2-2, with no clear D. This CDR3 is built from 15 residues. Germline V gene lookup returns CDR1 SEHNR and CDR2 FQNEAQ (reference sequence). Trimming removed 1 base at V and 4 bases at J, with 10 bases between. DNA of the CDR3: TGTGCCAGCAGCTTAGTACAGCCTAGCACCGGGGAGCTGTTTTTT. This encodes CASSLVQPSTGELFF.

Many counts were recorded for this clonotype. This chain joins TRBV6-2 or TRBV6-3 and TRBJ2-3; possible D gene TRBD2, 5 bases. This CDR3 contains 14 residues. With 2 bases removed from V and 1 base from J, the gap between germline ends came to 7 bases. Germline V CDR1 and CDR2: MNHEY, SVGEGT. The CDR3 sequence is CASSYEGRTDTQYF. For the CDR3, the DNA is TGTGCCAGCAGTTACGAGGGTCGCACAGATACGCAGTATTTT.

This clonotype was observed a handful of times. J is TRBJ2-7 and V is TRBV14; 7 nucleotides line up with TRBD2. The CDR3 is made up of 15 amino acids. Germline trimming cut 0 bases from V and 4 bases from J; bases unmatched to any gene: 6. Germline V lookup: CDR1 SGHDN, CDR2 FVKESK. As DNA, the CDR3 is TGTGCCAGCAGCCAAGATGAGGCGGGAGTTTACGAGCAGTACTTC. It specifies CASSQDEAGVYEQYF.

As concerns this clonotype: One junction end does not reproduce the germline sequence, and a read error may be involved. This sequence joins TRBV5-1 and TRBJ2-6; TRBD1 agrees at 7 bases. The CDR3 spans 14 residues. Germline V gene lookup returns CDR1 SGHRS and CDR2 YFSETQ. CDR3 nucleotide sequence: TGCGCCGGCAGACAGGGTAGTGGGGCCGACGTCCTGGCTTTC. Translation gives CAGRQGSGADVLAF. The complete variable domain, with remaining parts taken from reference TRBV5-1 and TRBJ2-6, reads KAGVTQTPRYLIKTRGQQVTLSCSPISGHRSVSWYQQTPGQGLQFLFEYFSETQRNKGNFPGRFSGRQFSNSRSEMNVSTLELGDSALYLCAGRQGSGADVLAFGAGSRLTVL.

In its sample, this clonotype was seen many times. The rearrangement links TRBV27 to TRBJ2-6, with D possibly being TRBD1 (5 bases). Trimming removed 7 bases from V and 2 bases from J, with 12 bases in between. Germline V gene lookup returns CDR1 MNHEY and CDR2 SMNVEV (reference sequence). There are 15 residues in the CDR3. CDR3 in amino acids: CASTQGNPGANVLTF. In DNA form, the CDR3 reads TGTGCCAGCACCCAGGGAAACCCTGGGGCCAACGTCCTGACTTTC.

Points on this clonotype: Being one base from a much bigger clone, this may be a read error. The chain links TRBV5-8 to TRBJ1-6, with unresolved D. This CDR3 spans 13 amino acids. V lost 3 bases to trimming and J lost 6 bases, with 7 bases between them. Germline V lookup: CDR1 SGHTS, CDR2 YDEGEE. The CDR3 DNA reads as TGTGCCAGCAGCTCGAGCCCTAATTCACCCCTCCACTTT. Translation gives CASSSSPNSPLHF.

This chain connects TRBV27 to TRBJ2-4, with 7 bases lining up with TRBD1. Germline CDR1 is MNHEY and CDR2 is SMNVEV (reference sequence). This CDR3 is 13 amino acids long. The junction had 7 bases not matched to a gene; V was cut back by 6 bases and J by 8 bases. CDR3 protein: CASRDRLGDIQYF. In nucleotides, the CDR3 is TGTGCCAGCAGGGACAGGCTCGGGGACATTCAGTACTTC.

The V call is TRBV7-9, the J call TRBJ2-7, with TRBD1 matching over 11 bases. Germline CDR1 is SEHNR and CDR2 is FQNEAQ (reference sequence). Trimming took 5 bases from V and 5 from J; bases not matched to a gene: 8. The CDR3 has 15 amino acids. The CDR3, as DNA: TGTGCCAGCAGCAGCACGGGACAGGGGGTGGACGAGCAGTACTTC. This encodes CASSSTGQGVDEQYF.

Worth noting for this clonotype: A much bigger clone sits one base away, suggesting this may be a read error. V and J are TRBV6-2 or TRBV6-3 and TRBJ2-7, with D unclear. V lost 8 bases to trimming and J lost 7 bases, with 15 bases between them. Germline lookup yields CDR1 MNHEY and CDR2 SVGEGT. The CDR3 sequence is 12 residues long. The CDR3 is CASGSFLWEQYF. The DNA for the CDR3 is TGTGCCAGCGGTTCTTTTTTATGGGAGCAGTACTTC.

About this clonotype: A much larger clone differs by one base, so this may be a read error. The CDR3 does not end in the conserved phenylalanine or tryptophan, so this is likely a read error. The rearrangement uses TRBV29-1 and TRBJ1-1; D is uncertain. The CDR3 covers 11 residues. The V end lost 3 bases, the J end lost 7 bases, and 9 bases lay between the germline ends. Germline CDR1 is SQVTM and CDR2 is ANQGSEA. The CDR3 DNA is TGCAGCGTTGAGAGGCAGCTTGAAGCTTTCCTT. This translates into CSVERQLEAFL.

The chain employs TRBV28 and TRBJ2-2; 9 nucleotides agree with TRBD2. Germline V gene sequence: CDR1 MDHEN, CDR2 SYDVKM. V was clipped by 4 bases and J by 6 bases; unmatched bases: 12. The CDR3 is 17 amino acids. This CDR3 is CASSWRGGIAGAGELFF. The CDR3 DNA is TGTGCCAGCAGTTGGCGTGGCGGAATAGCGGGAGCCGGGGAGCTGTTTTTT.

Ten or more counts support this clonotype. The V call is TRBV29-1, the J call TRBJ2-1, with 8 nucleotides matching TRBD1. After removal of 4 bases from V and 8 bases from J, the junction contained 16 bases not matched to a gene. Germline lookup yields CDR1 SQVTM and CDR2 ANQGSEA. This CDR3 has 16 amino acids. CDR3: CSVVRLRTGLRDEQFF. CDR3 sequence (DNA): TGCAGCGTTGTTCGGCTCCGGACAGGGCTGCGGGATGAGCAGTTCTTC.

This clonotype was observed many times. The chain links TRBV29-1 to TRBJ2-2; 8 nucleotides line up with TRBD2. Looked up from germline, CDR1 is SQVTM and CDR2 is ANQGSEA. The CDR3 runs to 13 residues. V lost 7 bases, J lost 6 bases, and 7 bases stayed unmatched. The chain's CDR3 is CSGSPGGSGELFF. The CDR3 DNA sequence: TGCAGCGGCTCGCCGGGAGGGTCCGGGGAGCTGTTTTTT.

The chain couples TRBV30 to TRBJ2-5, with D unresolved. This CDR3 region has 13 residues. The V end lost 8 bases, the J end lost 2 bases, and 15 bases lay between the germline ends. Germline assignment: CDR1 GTSNPN and CDR2 SVGIG (reference sequence). The CDR3, as DNA: TGTGCCGCTCGCGCGGATCTACAAGAGACCCAGTACTTC. This encodes CAARADLQETQYF.

This clonotype was counted between two and nine times. The chain has TRBV5-1 and TRBJ1-6; a possible D gene is TRBD1 (6 bases). The CDR3 has 14 residues. Germline V gene data show CDR1 as SGHRS and CDR2 as YFSETQ. Trimming stripped 1 base from V and 6 bases from J, with 8 bases between. The CDR3 nucleotides are TGCGCCAGCAGCTTGTGGACAGCTAATTCACCCCTCCACTTT. This codes for CASSLWTANSPLHF.

This clonotype was detected many times. The chain combines TRBV7-9 with TRBJ2-2, with D unresolved. V was clipped by 2 bases and J by 8 bases, with 3 bases between them. Germline-derived CDR1 and CDR2 are SEHNR and FQNEAQ (reference sequence). The CDR3 loop spans 11 amino acids. This CDR3 reads CASSLQGELFF. In DNA form, the CDR3 reads TGTGCCAGCAGCTTACAGGGGGAGCTGTTTTTT. Together with reference TRBV7-9 and TRBJ2-2, the CDR3 gives the full variable domain: DTGVSQNPRHKITKRGQNVTFRCDPISEHNRLYWYRQTLGQGPEFLTYFQNEAQLEKSRLLSDRFSAERPKGSFSTLEIQRTEQGDSAMYLCASSLQGELFFGEGSRLTVL.

A note on this clonotype: A much more abundant neighbour one base away suggests this may be a read error. The genes are TRBV19 and TRBJ2-7; 9 bases map to TRBD2. V shed 5 bases, J shed 6 bases, and the junction held 11 bases outside the gene matches. The CDR3 length is 15 residues. The germline V gene has CDR1 LNHDA and CDR2 SQIVND (reference sequence). The chain's CDR3 is CASSSRVAGVCEQYF. In nucleotides, the CDR3 is TGTGCCAGTAGTTCCCGGGTAGCGGGGGTCTGCGAGCAGTACTTC.

This rearrangement joins TRBV16 to TRBJ1-2; no definite D call. The CDR3 totals 15 residues. Germline loops: CDR1 KGHSY, CDR2 FQNENV. V was cut by 0 bases and J by 5 bases, with 13 bases left in between. The chain's CDR3 is CASSQSERVSYGYTF. As DNA, the CDR3 is TGTGCCAGCAGCCAATCGGAGCGAGTTTCATATGGCTACACCTTC.

The genes are TRBV11-2 and TRBJ2-5; D may match TRBD1 or TRBD2 (5 bases each). Germline loops: CDR1 SGHAT, CDR2 FQNNGV. The CDR3 length is 15 residues. Trimming removed 4 bases from V and 3 bases from J, with 15 bases in between. DNA of the CDR3: TGTGCCAGCAGCTCCCCGGGACGGGGAAAAGAGACCCAGTACTTC. Translating it yields CASSSPGRGKETQYF.

This clonotype was seen a few times. The chain links TRBV27 to TRBJ2-2; D is unclear. V lost 4 bases, J lost 0 bases, and 9 bases lay in between. This CDR3 region has 15 residues. Germline loops: CDR1 MNHEY, CDR2 SMNVEV (reference sequence). The CDR3 here is CASSYFSPNTGELFF. The CDR3 nucleotides are TGTGCCAGCAGTTACTTCAGCCCGAACACCGGGGAGCTGTTTTTT.

This clonotype was counted many times. The genes are TRBV30 and TRBJ2-7, with 8 bases that match TRBD1. CDR3 length: 13 residues. Germline trimming cut 5 bases from V and 5 bases from J; bases unmatched to any gene: 8. In germline, CDR1 is GTSNPN, CDR2 SVGIG (reference sequence). CDR3 sequence (DNA): TGTGCCTGGGCGTGGACAGGGTCGGACGAGCAGTACTTC. Residues: CAWAWTGSDEQYF. Using reference TRBV30 and TRBJ2-7 for the parts outside the CDR3, the full variable domain is SQTIHQWPATLVQPVGSPLSLECTVEGTSNPNLYWYRQAAGRGLQLLFYSVGIGQISSEVPQNLSASRPQDRQFILSSKKLLLSDSGFYLCAWAWTGSDEQYFGPGTRLTVT.

This clonotype was observed a handful of times. This chain uses TRBV6-2 or TRBV6-3 with TRBJ1-5; D unclear. Germline assignment: CDR1 MNHEY and CDR2 SVGEGT. The CDR3 totals 15 residues. V dropped 4 bases and J dropped 0 bases, with 10 bases sitting between them. DNA for the CDR3: TGTGCCAGCAGTTCCGGACGGTATAGCAATCAGCCCCAGCATTTT. Its protein product is CASSSGRYSNQPQHF.

At least ten counts were recorded for this clonotype. The rearrangement joins TRBV2 to TRBJ1-5, with D maybe TRBD1 (6 bases). Trimming shortened V by 6 bases and J by 0 bases, and 15 bases separated the two germline ends. The length of the CDR3 is 16 residues. CDR1 is SNHLY, CDR2 FYNNEI, per germline. CDR3 nucleotide sequence: TGTGCCAGCAGACCTACAGGGACGAATAGCAATCAGCCCCAGCATTTT. Translation: CASRPTGTNSNQPQHF. The variable domain in full, completed from reference TRBV2 and TRBJ1-5, reads EPEVTQTPSHQVTQMGQEVILRCVPISNHLYFYWYRQILGQKVEFLVSFYNNEISEKSEIFDDQFSVERPDGSNFTLKIRSTKLEDSAMYFCASRPTGTNSNQPQHFGDGTRLSIL.

This clonotype was seen repeatedly, ten times or more. The rearrangement uses TRBV4-3 and TRBJ1-5; D ambiguous. The CDR3 is made up of 16 amino acids. V shed 0 bases and J shed 1 base, with 10 bases lying between them. CDR1 is LGHNA, CDR2 YSLEER, per germline. The CDR3 bases are TGCGCCAGCAGCCAAGATTGGGGATTCAGCAATCAGCCCCAGCATTTT. It specifies CASSQDWGFSNQPQHF.

On this clonotype itself: This may be a read error: a much more frequent sequence differs by one nucleotide. This chain joins TRBV5-3 and TRBJ1-1; D possibly corresponds to TRBD1 (5 bases). TRBV5-3 is an ORF; its function is uncertain. The CDR3 spans 13 residues. V was trimmed by 8 bases and J by 4 bases, leaving 15 bases between them. The CDR3 coding sequence is TGTGCCAGCAACTTGGGGGATGGCACTGAAGCTTTCTTT. It translates to CASNLGDGTEAFF.

In this sample, this clonotype turned up many times. The rearrangement joins TRBV28 to TRBJ2-3; 9 positions agree with TRBD2. Germline V gene data show CDR1 as MDHEN and CDR2 as SYDVKM. The CDR3 has 16 amino acids. The V segment lost 4 bases and the J segment 2 bases; nucleotides outside the gene matches: 7. CDR3 in DNA: TGTGCCAGCAGTTCTGCGGGAGGGGCCTCCACAGATACGCAGTATTTT. Protein: CASSSAGGASTDTQYF.

This clonotype was seen at least ten times. CDR3 sequence (DNA): TGTGCCACAGAGACGGCTAGCACAGATACGCAGTATTTT. Its protein is CATETASTDTQYF. This sequence joins TRBV24-1 and TRBJ2-3; D gene ambiguous. The V end lost 10 bases, the J end lost 0 bases, and 10 bases lay between the germline ends. The CDR3 runs to 13 residues. Germline V gene sequence: CDR1 KGHDR, CDR2 SFDVKD.

This clonotype was seen a single time. This sequence may be a read error, since a much larger clone differs from it by one base. The chain couples TRBV24-1 to TRBJ2-3, with D possibly TRBD2 on 6 matching bases. Trimming removed 3 bases at V and 4 bases at J, with 13 bases between. The CDR3 has 15 amino acids. Germline V gene lookup returns CDR1 KGHDR and CDR2 SFDVKD. The CDR3 is CATSDPHAGPDTQYF. The CDR3 nucleotides read TGTGCCACCAGTGATCCTCATGCGGGGCCAGATACGCAGTATTTT.

A note on this clonotype: Possible read error: a much larger clone is one base away. V and J are TRBV5-1 and TRBJ2-3, with D perhaps matching TRBD2 (5 bases). Germline assignment: CDR1 SGHRS and CDR2 YFSETQ. CDR3 length: 14 amino acids. The CDR3 here is CASSPVGVVDMQYF. CDR3 nucleotide sequence: TGCGCCAGCAGCCCCGTCGGGGTAGTAGATATGCAGTATTTT.

This clonotype has ten or more counts. The genes are TRBV7-2 and TRBJ2-3; the match to TRBD1 covers 10 bases. The germline CDR1 and CDR2 sequences are SGHTA and FQGNSA. The trim removed 5 bases at V and 2 bases at J, leaving 10 bases unmatched. CDR3 length equals 17 residues. The CDR3 loop is CASSPSWTGGITDTQYF. Here the CDR3 DNA reads TGTGCCAGCAGCCCCTCCTGGACAGGGGGGATCACAGATACGCAGTATTTT.